Detailed here is one TCR beta chain. Antigen specificity is unknown. The sample holds other DNA sequences that translate to the same CDR3. The sample comes from a study of cytomegalovirus exposure and HLA in healthy donors. Findings and caveats of the study: Exclusion applied to some V segments, including TRBV6-2 and TRBV6-3, as they were indistinguishable. For TCR beta chains, V- and J-gene trimming was later linked to a missense DCLRE1C variant. A later examination showed that TCR association rates differed by HLA locus, with DRB1 most and HLA-C fewest.

The study ran its PCR with 60 Vbeta and 13 Jbeta primers. Measured with immunoSEQ multiplex PCR; TCRdb has only the in-frame clones, and not every one. The sample holds some 220,000 clones, 80% to 90% seen once. Germline V lookup: CDR1 SGHRS, CDR2 YFSETQ. The CDR3 consists of 15 residues. V trimming: 1 base; J trimming: 6 bases; junction bases outside the gene matches: 3. The source is a girl aged 2 to 10 in good health and CMV-seronegative. Sample: PBMCs. This chain connects TRBV5-1 to TRBJ2-1, with TRBD2 matching 11 bases. CDR3 coding DNA: TGCGCCAGCAGCTTGACTAGCGGGGGATCCAATGAGCAGTTCTTC. Encoded protein: CASSLTSGGSNEQFF.